This T cell receptor (beta chain) was captured in a study of blood T cell repertoires in COVID-19. Study in general: Sources were T cells, B-cell-depleted T cells, or PBMCs; the material itself was cDNA or gDNA.

CDR3 length equals 15 residues. V lost 5 bases and J lost 1, with 13 bases in between. Per the germline V gene, CDR1 is SGHTA and CDR2 is FQGNSA. Method: immunoSEQ multiplex PCR; TCRdb's copy keeps in-frame clones and lacks some. The sample includes some 200,000 clones, approximately 90% of them seen just once. The specimen was peripheral blood. The source is a man older than 75 with acute or convalescent COVID-19. This chain uses TRBV7-2 with TRBJ2-3; D unclear. CDR3 loop: CASSPAYSRTDTQYF. CDR3 bases: TGTGCCAGCAGCCCCGCGTACAGTCGCACAGATACGCAGTATTTT. Full variable domain (outside the CDR3, taken from reference TRBV7-2 and TRBJ2-3): GAGVSQSPSNKVTEKGKDVELRCDPISGHTALYWYRQSLGQGLEFLIYFQGNSAPDKSGLPSDRFSAERTGGSVSTLTIQRTQQEDSAVYLCASSPAYSRTDTQYFGPGTRLTVL.